This T cell receptor (beta chain) was captured in a study of blood T cell repertoires in COVID-19. Looking at the study overall: Acute and convalescent COVID-19 specimens originated in the United States, Italy and Spain. From T cells, B-cell-depleted T cells, or PBMCs came the material, which was cDNA or gDNA.

The CDR3 sequence is 14 residues long. Germline V gives CDR1 SGHVS, CDR2 FQNEAQ. The V end lost 4 bases, the J end lost 14 bases, and 23 bases lay between the germline ends. Original data processing: For nucleated cells, counts were estimated from reference gene primer amplification. Profiled with immunoSEQ multiplex PCR; TCRdb holds only in-frame clones, not every one. V and J calls and clone size follow that table, whereas D and trimming were derived from the DNA. This sample has 40,000 to 60,000 clones; over 80% occur once, and the top ten carry more than 2%. The table lists this clone with a count of one.

The receptor comes from a woman aged 80 or over with COVID-19, enrolled during active disease. The chain is built from TRBV7-8 and TRBJ1-2, with a tentative D call TRBD1 (5 bases). The sequenced material came from peripheral blood. The CDR3 loop reads CASSSHRDSESGTF. The CDR3 DNA follows: TGTGCCAGCAGCTCTCACCGGGACTCCGAGTCTGGAACCTTC. Drawing the rest from reference TRBV7-8 and TRBJ1-2, the complete variable domain is GAGVSQSPRYKVAKRGQDVALRCDPISGHVSLFWYQQALGQGPEFLTYFQNEAQLDKSGLPSDRFFAERPEGSVSTLKIQRTQQEDSAVYLCASSSHRDSESGTFGSGTRLTVV.